This T cell receptor (beta chain) was observed in a study of blood T cell repertoires in COVID-19 (dated by TCRdb to 2020 to 2021). A note on the overall study: Collaborator samples came from the United States, Italy and Spain and covered acute and convalescent phases of COVID-19. The samples were drawn from the first 160 participants of the ongoing ImmuneRACE study and from 1,254 subjects provided by 6 global collaborators. Nearly every sample came with metadata listing a de-identified subject ID, COVID-19 status, age in years and sex. HLA class I and class II types, where available, came from metadata supplied by the sample provider rather than from assay-based typing. The dataset comprised deeply sampled blood TCRbeta repertoires from subjects exposed to, actively infected with, or recovered from COVID-19. The prospective study material was composed of cDNA or gDNA derived from T cells, B-cell-depleted T cells, or PBMCs. The repertoires were released in a freely available public database meant as a resource for research on the immune response to SARS-CoV-2. Results and caveats for the whole study, not just this receptor: The amount of clinical and demographic metadata varied by source and participant and was provided uncurated.

CDR3 length: 15 amino acids, cysteine to phenylalanine. Only the CDR3 portion is preserved as DNA: 45 bases, with reading frame beginning at the first base. The germline V gene supplies CDR1 MGHDK and CDR2 SYGVNS. V trim: 4 bases; J trim: 2 bases; unmatched bases: 4. TCRbeta CDR3 regions were amplified from genomic DNA using the immunoSEQ Assay, a bias-controlled multiplex PCR. On the study's bioinformatics: Within the assay, amplification of reference gene primers was used to estimate how many nucleated cells each sample contained. To quantify the absolute abundance of each unique TCRbeta CDR3 rearrangement, sequence reads were collapsed and filtered. For each sample, productive Simpson clonality was calculated as the square root of Simpson's diversity index across productive rearrangements. TCRdb retrieved this table from immuneACCESS and kept in-frame rearrangements only. Not all clones are present; in checked studies, unresolved V genes account for under half, and no reason is known for the remainder. V and J calls and clone size come straight from that table; D and trimming were deduced from the DNA. The sample includes 150,000 to 200,000 clones, with roughly 85% observed a single time. 3% to 4% of the sample is in the top ten clones.

Whole blood was collected in K2EDTA tubes by collaborating institutions according to the institutions' own protocols. Collaborator samples were shipped for TCRbeta analysis as frozen whole blood, isolated PBMCs, or DNA extracted from either sample type. Note on this clone: What antigen it recognizes has not been identified. No much larger clone exists at a distance of one base, and base qualities are not known.

The source of this sequence is a human donor with acute or convalescent COVID-19. The donor label of this sample is uncertain. The V and J segments used are TRBV25-1 and TRBJ2-3; 9 of the junction bases match TRBD1. Sequenced: peripheral blood. The base sequence is TGTGCCAGCAGTGCGGACAGGGGAAACACAGATACGCAGTATTTT. Its protein reads: CASSADRGNTDTQYF.